The 4 T cell receptor beta chains below were found in one sample sequenced in a study of blood T cells in healthy people across ages (dated by TCRdb to 2015 to 2017). Preparation of the library involved 5' RACE. The sequencing machine was an Illumina HiSeq 2500. A second roughly 6 to 12 cycle PCR used a sample-barcoded 5' primer and a J-beta primer mix. TCRdb passed the public sequencing reads through fastp at Q25 and MiXCR, retaining productive beta sequences. Rows merge per CDR3 protein into single entries with the most common DNA and genes. This sample has around 800,000 distinct CDR3 sequences in its table, and less than 70% of those were observed once. The ten largest clonotypes hold approximately 40% of the sample. The sequenced sample was blood. These receptor sequences come from a man at least 80 years old in good health.

This rearrangement joins TRBV12-3 or TRBV12-4 to TRBJ2-1; possibly TRBD1 or TRBD2 for D (5 bases each). The CDR3 has 16 residues. Trimming cost V 6 bases and J 2 bases, with 17 bases left between them. The CDR3 protein is CASSLSWGSPYNEQFF. Here the CDR3 DNA reads TGTGCCAGCAGCCTTAGCTGGGGGAGTCCCTACAATGAGCAGTTCTTC.

This clonotype was detected a few times. The V call is TRBV6-2 or TRBV6-3, the J call TRBJ1-2, with D perhaps matching TRBD1 (6 bases). From germline, CDR1 is MNHEY and CDR2 SVGEGT. This CDR3 spans 13 amino acids. Trimming took off 5 bases at V and 8 bases at J, with 15 bases between the two ends. Here the CDR3 DNA reads TGTGCCAGCAGTCCCGGGACATCACGGGGCTACACCTTC. Amino acid sequence: CASSPGTSRGYTF.

The CDR3 loop is CASSQASRNSYEQYF. CDR3 DNA sequence: TGTGCCAGCAGCCAAGCTTCCAGAAACTCCTACGAGCAGTACTTC. The J gene is TRBJ2-7, the V gene TRBV4-2; D is uncertain. Trimming cost V 1 base and J 0 bases, with 10 bases left between them. The germline CDR1 and CDR2 sequences are LGHNA and YNFKEQ. This CDR3 is built from 15 residues.

The V call is TRBV27, the J call TRBJ2-5, with 11 bases matching TRBD2. Germline CDR1 is MNHEY and CDR2 is SMNVEV (reference sequence). The CDR3 contains 18 residues. After removal of 8 bases from V and 3 bases from J, the junction contained 17 bases not matched to a gene. As DNA, the CDR3 is TGTGCCAGCGGCCGTGGGACTAGCGGACCGAGAGGAAAAGAGACCCAGTACTTC. This encodes CASGRGTSGPRGKETQYF.